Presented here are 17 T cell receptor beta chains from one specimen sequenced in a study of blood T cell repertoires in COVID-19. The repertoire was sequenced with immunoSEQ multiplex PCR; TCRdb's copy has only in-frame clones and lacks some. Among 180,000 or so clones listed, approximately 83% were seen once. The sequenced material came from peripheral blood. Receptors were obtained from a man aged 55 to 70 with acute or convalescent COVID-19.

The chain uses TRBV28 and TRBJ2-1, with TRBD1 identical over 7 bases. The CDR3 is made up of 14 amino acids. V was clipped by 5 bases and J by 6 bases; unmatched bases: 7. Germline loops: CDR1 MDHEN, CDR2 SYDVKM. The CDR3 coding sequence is TGTGCCAGCAGTACCGCTCACAGGGGCAATGAGCAGTTCTTC. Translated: CASSTAHRGNEQFF.

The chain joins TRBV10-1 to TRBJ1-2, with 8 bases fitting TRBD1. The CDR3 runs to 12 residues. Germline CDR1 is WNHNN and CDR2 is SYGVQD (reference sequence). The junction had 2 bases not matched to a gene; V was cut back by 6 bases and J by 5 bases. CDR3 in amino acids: CASRDRAYGYTF. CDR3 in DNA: TGCGCCAGCAGGGACAGGGCGTATGGCTACACCTTC.

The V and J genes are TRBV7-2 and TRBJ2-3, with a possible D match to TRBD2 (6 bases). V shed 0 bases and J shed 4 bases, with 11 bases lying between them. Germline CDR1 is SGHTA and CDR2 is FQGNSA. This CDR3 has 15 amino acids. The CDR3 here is CASSLAGGGADTQYF. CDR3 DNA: TGTGCCAGCAGCTTAGCGGGAGGTGGGGCAGATACGCAGTATTTT.

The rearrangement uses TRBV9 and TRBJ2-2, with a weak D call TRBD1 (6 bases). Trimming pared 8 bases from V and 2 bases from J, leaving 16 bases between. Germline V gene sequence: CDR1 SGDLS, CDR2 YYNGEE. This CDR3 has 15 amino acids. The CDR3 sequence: CASNPGTLNTGELFF. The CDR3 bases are TGTGCCAGTAACCCCGGGACACTTAACACCGGGGAGCTGTTTTTT.

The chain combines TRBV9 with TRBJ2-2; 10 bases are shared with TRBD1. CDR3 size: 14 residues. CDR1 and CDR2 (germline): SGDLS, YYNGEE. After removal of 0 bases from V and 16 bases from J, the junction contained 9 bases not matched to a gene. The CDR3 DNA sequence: TGTGCCAGCAGCGTAGAGGGTGGAAGGGACAGGGGGTTTTTT. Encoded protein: CASSVEGGRDRGFF.

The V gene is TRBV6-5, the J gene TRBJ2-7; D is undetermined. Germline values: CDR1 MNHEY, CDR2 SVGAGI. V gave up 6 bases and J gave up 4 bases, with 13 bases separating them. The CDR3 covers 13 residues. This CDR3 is CASRRSEVYEQYF. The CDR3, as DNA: TGTGCCAGCAGACGGTCTGAAGTATACGAGCAGTACTTC.

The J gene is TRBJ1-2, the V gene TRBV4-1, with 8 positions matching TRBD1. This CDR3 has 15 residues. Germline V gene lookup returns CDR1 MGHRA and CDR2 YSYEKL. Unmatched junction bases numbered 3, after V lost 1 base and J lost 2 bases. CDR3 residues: CASSQGAGGNYGYTF. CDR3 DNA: TGCGCCAGCAGCCAAGGGGCAGGGGGCAACTATGGCTACACCTTC.

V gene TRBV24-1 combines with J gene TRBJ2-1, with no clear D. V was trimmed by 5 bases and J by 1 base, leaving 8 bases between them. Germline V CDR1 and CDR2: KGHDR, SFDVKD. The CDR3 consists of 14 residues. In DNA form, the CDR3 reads TGTGCCACCAGTGGGCGGCCGTCCTACAATGAGCAGTTCTTC. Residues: CATSGRPSYNEQFF.

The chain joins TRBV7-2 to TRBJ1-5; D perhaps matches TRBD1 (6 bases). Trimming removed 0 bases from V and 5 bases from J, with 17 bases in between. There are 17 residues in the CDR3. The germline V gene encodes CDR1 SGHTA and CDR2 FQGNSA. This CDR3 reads CASSLAPVTQGHQPQHF. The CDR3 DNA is TGTGCCAGCAGCTTAGCACCAGTCACACAGGGCCATCAGCCCCAGCATTTT.

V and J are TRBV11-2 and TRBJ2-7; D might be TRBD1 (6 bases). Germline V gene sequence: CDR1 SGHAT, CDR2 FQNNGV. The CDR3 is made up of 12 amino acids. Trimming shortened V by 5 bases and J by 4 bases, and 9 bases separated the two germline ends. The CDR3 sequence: CASSRQGYEQYF. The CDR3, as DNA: TGTGCCAGCAGCCGTCAGGGGTACGAGCAGTACTTC.

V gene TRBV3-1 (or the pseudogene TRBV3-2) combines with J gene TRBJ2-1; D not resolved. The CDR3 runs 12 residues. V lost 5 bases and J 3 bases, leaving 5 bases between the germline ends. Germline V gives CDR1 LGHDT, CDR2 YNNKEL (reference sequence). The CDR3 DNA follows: TGTGCCAGCAGCGCAGACTACAATGAGCAGTTCTTC. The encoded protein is CASSADYNEQFF.

The CDR3 is CASSRTGGTGELFF. CDR3 nucleotide sequence: TGTGCCAGTAGTAGAACAGGGGGTACCGGGGAGCTGTTTTTT. This sequence joins TRBV19 and TRBJ2-2; 8 bases agree with TRBD1. Germline loops: CDR1 LNHDA, CDR2 SQIVND (reference sequence). The length of the CDR3 is 14 residues. With 4 bases clipped from V and 5 bases from J, the junction kept 3 bases outside the gene matches.

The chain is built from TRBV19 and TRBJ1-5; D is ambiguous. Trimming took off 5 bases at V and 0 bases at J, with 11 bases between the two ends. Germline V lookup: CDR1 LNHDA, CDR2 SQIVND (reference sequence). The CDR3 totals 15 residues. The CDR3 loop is CASSDRADSNQPQHF. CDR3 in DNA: TGTGCCAGTAGTGATAGAGCGGATAGCAATCAGCCCCAGCATTTT.

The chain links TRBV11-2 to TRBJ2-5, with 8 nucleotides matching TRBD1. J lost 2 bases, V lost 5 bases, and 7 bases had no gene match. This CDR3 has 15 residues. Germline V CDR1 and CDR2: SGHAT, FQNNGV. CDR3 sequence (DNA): TGTGCCAGCAGCCCGACCTGGACAGGGCAAGAGACCCAGTACTTC. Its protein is CASSPTWTGQETQYF.

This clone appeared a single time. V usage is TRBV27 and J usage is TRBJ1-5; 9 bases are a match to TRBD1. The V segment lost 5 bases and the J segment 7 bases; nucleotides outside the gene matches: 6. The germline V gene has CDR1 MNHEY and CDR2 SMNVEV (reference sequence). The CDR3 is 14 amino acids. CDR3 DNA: TGTGCCAGCAGTCCGGGACAGGGTGAACAGCCCCAGCATTTT. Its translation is CASSPGQGEQPQHF.

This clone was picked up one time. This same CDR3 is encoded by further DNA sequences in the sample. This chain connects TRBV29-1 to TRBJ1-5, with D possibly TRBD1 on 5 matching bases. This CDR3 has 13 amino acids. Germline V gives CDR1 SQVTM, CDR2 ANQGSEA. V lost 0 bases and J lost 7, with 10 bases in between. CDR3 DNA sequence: TGCAGCGTTGAAGAGCAGGGAGGACAGCCCCAGCATTTT. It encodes CSVEEQGGQPQHF.

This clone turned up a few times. Written as DNA, the CDR3 is TGTGCCAGCGGACTTCAGGGGAGTCAGCCCCAGCATTTT. Protein: CASGLQGSQPQHF. This rearrangement joins TRBV3-1 (or the pseudogene TRBV3-2) to TRBJ1-5, with a possible D match to TRBD1 (6 bases). V gave up 8 bases and J gave up 6 bases, with 14 bases separating them. The CDR3 is 13 residues long. The germline gives CDR1 LGHDT, CDR2 YNNKEL (reference sequence).